A selection of T cell receptor beta chains follows, all from one sample in a study of regulatory and conventional T cells in breast cancer. MiXCR was run by TCRdb on the PCR reads, yielding one entry per CDR3 protein. The sample has more than 15,000 distinct CDR3 sequences, 32% seen once. Sequencing was done on a sample of conventional T cells from blood. Source of these receptors: a female donor in good health. Each CDR3 is given with its conserved first and last residue. D genes are given only for firm matches. Size is stated for part of the rows, as once, few or many counts, or as a class when the clone is expanded.

TRBV20-1	NA	NA	TRBJ2-3	TGCAGTGCTAGAGATCCGCGGGGTGTAACAGATTCGCAGTATTTT	CSARDPRGVTDSQYF
TRBV7-2	few	TRBD2	TRBJ2-3	TGTGCCAGCAGCTCGATGGCTGCGGGGGGGAAGGCAGATACGCAGTATTTT	CASSSMAAGGKADTQYF
TRBV7-9	NA	NA	TRBJ2-1	TGTGCCAGCAGCTTAGGGGAGGGGGCCGAGCAGTTCTTC	CASSLGEGAEQFF
TRBV7-3	NA	NA	TRBJ2-5	TGTGCCAGCAGCTTAGGGGTACGAGAGACCCAGTACTTC	CASSLGVRETQYF
TRBV5-1	medium-sized	TRBD1	TRBJ1-5	TGCGCCAGCAGCCTCGGGACAGGGGGAGCAGGTCAGCCCCAGCATTTT	CASSLGTGGAGQPQHF
TRBV20-1	few	NA	TRBJ2-4	TGCAGTGCTAGCTCTAGCGCCAAAAACATTCAGTACTTC	CSASSSAKNIQYF
TRBV6-2/TRBV6-3	few	NA	TRBJ1-5	TGTGCCAGCAGTATTACCGTTCAGGGTCGCTTTCAGCCCCAGCATTTT	CASSITVQGRFQPQHF
TRBV7-2	NA	NA	TRBJ2-7	TGTGCCAGCAGCTTAATGGTAGCGGCCCTCCATGAGCAGTACTTC	CASSLMVAALHEQYF
TRBV4-3	NA	TRBD1	TRBJ2-3	TGCGCCAGCAGCCAGCAGGACAGGGAATCGGATACGCAGTATTTT	CASSQQDRESDTQYF
TRBV4-1	medium-sized	TRBD1	TRBJ1-1	TGCGCCAGCAGCCATGTGGGACAGGGATTAAACACTGAAGCTTTCTTT	CASSHVGQGLNTEAFF
TRBV30	NA	NA	TRBJ1-1	TGTGCCTGGACCCTGGGGGGAGACCGCGACACTGAAGCTTTCTTT	CAWTLGGDRDTEAFF
TRBV9	NA	NA	TRBJ2-1	TGTGCCAGCAGCCCCCCCCTGGGAGTAGCGAGCTCCTACAGTGAGCAGTTCTTC	CASSPPLGVASSYSEQFF
TRBV11-2	NA	NA	TRBJ1-1	TGTGCCAGCAGCTGGGGTCGGGACACTGAAGCTTTCTTT	CASSWGRDTEAFF
TRBV11-1	NA	NA	TRBJ2-7	TGTGCCAGCAGCTTAGCCCAGGGGCCACCATACGAGCAGTACTTC	CASSLAQGPPYEQYF
TRBV5-1	NA	NA	TRBJ2-3	TGCGCCAGTAGCTTGGAGGGAGCCGTGGATACGCAGTATTTT	CASSLEGAVDTQYF
TRBV7-9	NA	NA	TRBJ2-3	TGTGCCAGCAGCTACACTACAGGGGATACGCAGTATTTT	CASSYTTGDTQYF
TRBV7-9	few	TRBD1	TRBJ2-5	TGTGCCAGCAGCACTATAGGGACAGGTCTGGAGACCCAGTACTTC	CASSTIGTGLETQYF
TRBV2	few	NA	TRBJ2-5	TGTGCCAGCAGTTCCGACCTACAAGAGACCCAGTACTTC	CASSSDLQETQYF
TRBV4-1	NA	TRBD2	TRBJ2-7	TGCGCCAGCGGCCTCTGGACTAGCGGGAGGGCTGGGGACGAGCAGTACTTC	CASGLWTSGRAGDEQYF
TRBV7-2	NA	NA	TRBJ1-3	TGTGCCAGCAGCTTAGCAACCCAGATATATTTT	CASSLATQIYF
TRBV2	few	TRBD1	TRBJ2-1	TGTGCCAGCACCGGGACAGGGGCCTACAATGAGCAGTTCTTC	CASTGTGAYNEQFF
TRBV4-3	NA	NA	TRBJ2-3	TGCGCCAGCAGCCAAGCGGTCCGCACAGATACGCAGTATTTT	CASSQAVRTDTQYF
TRBV20-1	NA	NA	TRBJ1-5	TGCAGTGTAGGGGCAGTTATGCCCTATAGCAATCAGCCCCAGCATTTT	CSVGAVMPYSNQPQHF
TRBV7-9	NA	NA	TRBJ2-5	TGTGCCAGCAGCTCAGGGGACCTCTACCAAGAGACCCAGTACTTC	CASSSGDLYQETQYF
TRBV5-1	many	NA	TRBJ2-3	TGCGCCAGCAGCCCCCGGACAACTAGCACAGATACGCAGTATTTT	CASSPRTTSTDTQYF
TRBV7-2	few	TRBD1	TRBJ2-7	TGTGCCAGCAGCTCCCGACTGCAGGGGGTGGGGGAGCAGTACTTC	CASSSRLQGVGEQYF
TRBV4-1	few	NA	TRBJ2-1	TGCGCCAGCAGCCAAGACCCCGGCGGGACCAATGAGCAGTTCTTC	CASSQDPGGTNEQFF
TRBV10-3	NA	TRBD1	TRBJ2-7	TGTGCCATCAGTGAGAGGAGGACAGGTCCTACCTACGAGCAGTACTTC	CAISERRTGPTYEQYF
TRBV5-6	NA	NA	TRBJ2-1	TGTGCCAGCAGCTTGGCGGGCGACGCCTATAGGAGGAATGAGCAGTTCTTC	CASSLAGDAYRRNEQFF
TRBV7-9	NA	NA	TRBJ2-7	TGTGCCAGCAGCAGAGCAGGGATCTACGAGCAGTACTTC	CASSRAGIYEQYF
TRBV7-9	medium-sized	NA	TRBJ1-1	TGTGCCAGCAGCTTAGGTCCACGGACGAACACTGAAGCTTTCTTT	CASSLGPRTNTEAFF
TRBV7-2	NA	NA	TRBJ1-5	TGTGCCAGCAGCGTCAGGATGGGCAGCAATCAGCCCCAGCATTTT	CASSVRMGSNQPQHF
TRBV6-2/TRBV6-3	medium-sized	NA	TRBJ2-3	TGTGCCAGTCAGACTCGCGCCGCGAGAGATACGCAGTATTTT	CASQTRAARDTQYF
TRBV5-1	few	TRBD2	TRBJ2-3	TGCGCCAGCAGGGGAGCGGGAGGAGATACGCAGTATTTT	CASRGAGGDTQYF
TRBV7-3	medium-sized	NA	TRBJ2-2	TGTGCCAGCAGCTTGGGGCGCGGGGAGCTGTTTTTT	CASSLGRGELFF
TRBV5-1	few	NA	TRBJ1-1	TGCGCCAGCAGCCCCTCTGCCGGGACACCTTCCACTGAAGCTTTCTTT	CASSPSAGTPSTEAFF
TRBV6-2/TRBV6-3	NA	TRBD2	TRBJ2-5	TGTGCCAGCAGAGGGACTACCCAAGAGACCCAGTACTTC	CASRGTTQETQYF
TRBV7-2	few	NA	TRBJ1-6	TGTGCCAGCAGCTTAGGGGGAGCCGCGCAGGATTCACCCCTCCACTTT	CASSLGGAAQDSPLHF
TRBV12-3/TRBV12-4	NA	TRBD2	TRBJ2-7	TGTGCCAGCAGGGATCCACGACCGGGACTAAGCTCCTACGAGCAGTACTTC	CASRDPRPGLSSYEQYF
TRBV4-1	NA	NA	TRBJ2-3	TGCGCCAGCAGCCAAGATGTAAGGGGGGCAGGGGCAGATACGCAGTATTTT	CASSQDVRGAGADTQYF
TRBV7-9	NA	TRBD2	TRBJ2-1	TGTGCCAGCAGCCCGACTAGCGGGGCCTACTATGAGCAGTTCTTC	CASSPTSGAYYEQFF
TRBV14	NA	NA	TRBJ1-1	TGTGCCAGCAGCCAGACAGAGAACACTGAAGCTTCCTTT	CASSQTENTEASF
TRBV5-6	NA	NA	TRBJ1-6	TGTGCCAGCAGCGGAACAGGGATCACCCGCAATGGGGACAATTCACCCCTCCACTTT	CASSGTGITRNGDNSPLHF
TRBV5-1	NA	NA	TRBJ1-5	TGCGCCAGCAGCCCGCTGGGGAGGGACGGTCAGCCCCAGCATTTT	CASSPLGRDGQPQHF
TRBV27	NA	TRBD1	TRBJ1-5	TGTGCCAGCAGTTTCGGTGGGACAGGGCATCAGCCCCAGCATTTT	CASSFGGTGHQPQHF
TRBV7-9	few	NA	TRBJ1-1	TGTGCCAGCAGCTTAGGGGCTCTGGCTGAAGCTTTCTTT	CASSLGALAEAFF
TRBV18	NA	NA	TRBJ1-1	TGTGCCAGCTCACCAGGGGCTTCGAACACTGAAGCTTTCTTT	CASSPGASNTEAFF
TRBV21-1	NA	NA	TRBJ1-1	TGTGCCAGCAGCAAAGAAGGGGAAAGGATGAACACTGAAGCTTTCTTT	CASSKEGERMNTEAFF
TRBV29-1	NA	NA	TRBJ2-2	TGCAGCGCGAGGGGGGGATCGAACACCGAGGAGCTGTTTTTT	CSARGGSNTEELFF
TRBV6-6	few	NA	TRBJ1-5	TGTGCCAGCAGTTACTCTAACAGGGATAATTATAGCAATCAGCCCCAGCATTTT	CASSYSNRDNYSNQPQHF
TRBV12-5	NA	NA	TRBJ2-3	TGTGCTAGTGGTTTGTTGGGGGGAGCGGATACGCAGTATTTT	CASGLLGGADTQYF
TRBV28	NA	NA	TRBJ2-1	TGTGCCAGCTACGGCGGGACCGCCTACAATGAGCAGTTCTTC	CASYGGTAYNEQFF
TRBV7-9	few	TRBD1	TRBJ1-3	TGTGCCAGCAGCCGGGACAGGGGGTTAAACACCATATATTTT	CASSRDRGLNTIYF
TRBV28	few	NA	TRBJ1-2	TGTGCCAGCATCCGAGGGGGGGCCCGGCCCACCTATGGCTACACCTTC	CASIRGGARPTYGYTF
TRBV12-3/TRBV12-4	few	NA	TRBJ1-6	TGTGCCAGCAGTTTTGGGGATACCTTCGGGCCCCTCCACTTT	CASSFGDTFGPLHF
TRBV6-5	NA	NA	TRBJ1-1	TGTGCCAGCAGTTACAACAGGATAGGCGCTGAAGCTTTCTTT	CASSYNRIGAEAFF